This T cell receptor (beta chain) was sequenced for a study of monozygotic twins with inflammatory bowel disease. Study conclusions and caveats: Especially with disease activity, IBD patients had fewer clonotypes in common with others than healthy twins did. The data did not back a single strong IBD-associated clonotype or signal.

TCRdb re-called the 5' RACE reads; one entry per CDR3 protein, DNA not given. The sample table includes fewer than 350,000 distinct CDR3 sequences. Looked up from germline, CDR1 is SGDLS and CDR2 is YYNGEE. The CDR3 length is 16 residues. In regard to this clonotype: Its antigen is unknown.

The rearrangement links TRBV9 to TRBJ2-3; TCRdb's D call of TRBD1 is untestable without DNA. The receptor was isolated from a human donor with ulcerative colitis or Crohn's disease, or a healthy co-twin of an affected twin (not recorded which). Sequencing was done on a sample of blood. This CDR3 reads CASSAETGGTADTQYF.